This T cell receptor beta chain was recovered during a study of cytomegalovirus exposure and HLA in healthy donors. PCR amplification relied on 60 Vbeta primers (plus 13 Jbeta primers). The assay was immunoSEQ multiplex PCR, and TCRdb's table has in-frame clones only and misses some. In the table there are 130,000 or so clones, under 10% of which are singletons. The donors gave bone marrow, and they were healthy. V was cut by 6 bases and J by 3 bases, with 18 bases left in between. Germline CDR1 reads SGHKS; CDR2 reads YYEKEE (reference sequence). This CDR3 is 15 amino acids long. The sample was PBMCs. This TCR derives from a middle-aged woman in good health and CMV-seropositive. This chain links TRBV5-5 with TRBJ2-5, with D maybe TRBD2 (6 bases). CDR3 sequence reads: CASTRSVSGEETQYF. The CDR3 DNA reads TGTGCCAGCACCAGGTCGGTTTCGGGGGAAGAGACCCAGTACTTC.